This is a list of T cell receptor beta chains from one sample in a study of blood T cell repertoires in COVID-19. Libraries were prepared by immunoSEQ multiplex PCR; TCRdb keeps only in-frame clonotypes and omits some of them. Among about 240,000 clones listed, 80% to 90% were seen once. The sequencing input was PBMCs or T cells enriched from blood (not recorded which). These receptors were obtained from a woman aged 30 to 39 who had recovered from COVID-19. Each CDR3 is given with its conserved first and last residue. The D gene is left open where the match is weak. Size tells how often a clone was seen (once, few, many) or the class of an expanded clone, and some rows leave it out.

NA | TRBJ1-5 | TRBV7-2 | once | TGTGCCAGCAGCCAGGGGTATAGCAATCAGCCCCAGCATTTT | CASSQGYSNQPQHF
NA | TRBJ2-7 | TRBV11-2 | many | TGTGCCAGCAGCTTTAGCGCGGCCTACGAGCAGTACTTC | CASSFSAAYEQYF
NA | TRBJ1-1 | TRBV4-3 | once | TGCGCCAGCAGCCAAGCACGGAGGAACACTGAAGCTTTCTTT | CASSQARRNTEAFF
TRBD1 | TRBJ1-1 | TRBV5-4 | NA | TGTGCCAGCAGCTTGGCCTCAGGGGGCGGCCCGAACACTGAAGCTTTCTTT | CASSLASGGGPNTEAFF
TRBD1 | TRBJ1-5 | TRBV5-1 | NA | TGCGCCAGCAGCCTGGGGACAGGGAATCAGCCCCAGCATTTT | CASSLGTGNQPQHF
TRBD1 | TRBJ2-4 | TRBV6-5 | NA | TGTGCCAGCAGACAGGGGGCGCAAAACATTCAGTACTTC | CASRQGAQNIQYF
NA | TRBJ2-7 | TRBV18 | NA | TGTGCCAGCTCTCCCGGGACAAGCTACGAGCAGTACTTC | CASSPGTSYEQYF
TRBD1 | TRBJ1-2 | TRBV30 | NA | TGTGCCTGGAGCCTCCGGGACAGGGGCTACACCTTC | CAWSLRDRGYTF
TRBD1 | TRBJ1-5 | TRBV18 | NA | TGTGCCAGCTCACTTCAGGGGGCTGGTCAGCCCCAGCATTTT | CASSLQGAGQPQHF
NA | TRBJ1-1 | TRBV28 | NA | TGTGCCAGCAGTTACCAGGTTCGAGGGTCTGAAGCTTTCTTT | CASSYQVRGSEAFF
NA | TRBJ1-5 | TRBV28 | NA | TGTGCCAGCAGTCGCCTAGAAACAAACAATCAGCCCCAGCATTTT | CASSRLETNNQPQHF
NA | TRBJ2-1 | TRBV10-3 | NA | TGTGCCATCGGGCAAAATGAGCAGTTCTTC | CAIGQNEQFF
TRBD2 | TRBJ2-5 | TRBV20-1 | NA | TGCAGTGCTAGTAAGGTTCCGGGACTAGCTCCTTCGCTTCAAGAGACCCAGTACTTC | CSASKVPGLAPSLQETQYF
TRBD1 | TRBJ1-2 | TRBV7-9 | NA | TGTGCCAGCAGCTTGACTGGACAGGATGGCTACACCTTC | CASSLTGQDGYTF
TRBD2 | TRBJ2-1 | TRBV10-3 | NA | TGTGCCATCAGTGAGTCTGGAACTAGCGGCAATGAGCAGTTCTTC | CAISESGTSGNEQFF
NA | TRBJ1-4 | TRBV2 | NA | TGTGCCAGCAGTGAAGCGCGTGGGGCGGCTGCAGCTAATGAAAAACTGTTTTTT | CASSEARGAAAANEKLFF
TRBD1 | TRBJ1-2 | TRBV4-3 | NA | TGCGCCAGCAGCCCCGGGACAGGGACAAACTATGGCTACACCTTC | CASSPGTGTNYGYTF
TRBD2 | TRBJ2-5 | TRBV9 | NA | TGTGCCAGCAGCTTGACTAGCGGGATGAAGGAGACCCAGTACTTC | CASSLTSGMKETQYF
NA | TRBJ1-1 | TRBV20-1 | NA | TGCAGTGCTCGCACAGGACCTGAAGCTTTCTTT | CSARTGPEAFF
NA | TRBJ1-1 | TRBV15 | NA | TGTGCCACCAGTAAAGGACAGAACACTGAAGCTTTCTTT | CATSKGQNTEAFF
NA | TRBJ2-2 | TRBV6-5 | NA | TGTGCCAGCTCAGGGCAGAACAGATTCACCGGGGAGCTGTTTTTT | CASSGQNRFTGELFF
TRBD2 | TRBJ2-2 | TRBV2 | few | TGTGCCAGCAGTCAGCGGGACCGCACCGGGGAGCTGTTTTTT | CASSQRDRTGELFF
NA | TRBJ1-5 | TRBV12-3/TRBV12-4 | NA | TGTGCCAGCGTGAGGACAGTTAATCAGCCCCAGCATTTT | CASVRTVNQPQHF
NA | TRBJ1-1 | TRBV3-1/TRBV3-2 | NA | TGTGCCAGCAGCCAACCCGGAGGGCAGGCTTTCCCGATGAACACTGAAGCTTTCTTT | CASSQPGGQAFPMNTEAFF
TRBD1 | TRBJ1-1 | TRBV15 | NA | TGTGCCACCAGCAGAGATAGGGACAGGGGGCAGAAGGACACTGAAGCTTTCTTT | CATSRDRDRGQKDTEAFF
NA | TRBJ2-3 | TRBV6-2/TRBV6-3 | NA | TGTGCCAGCAGTTACTGGGGGCAAAGCACAGATACGCAGTATTTT | CASSYWGQSTDTQYF
TRBD1 | TRBJ1-2 | TRBV28 | NA | TGTGCCAGCAGTTCGGACAGGGGGCGCAGCTATGGCTACACCTTC | CASSSDRGRSYGYTF
NA | TRBJ2-3 | TRBV24-1 | NA | TGTGCCACCAGTGGCCCCCCAGTTAGCGGTTACACAGATACGCAGTATTTT | CATSGPPVSGYTDTQYF
TRBD1 | TRBJ1-6 | TRBV3-1/TRBV3-2 | NA | TGTGCCAGCAGCCAGGACAGGAATTCACCCCTCCACTTT | CASSQDRNSPLHF
TRBD1 | TRBJ1-1 | TRBV18 | NA | TGTGCCAGCTCACCACCCAGGGGGAGAGACACTGAAGCTTTCTTT | CASSPPRGRDTEAFF
TRBD2 | TRBJ2-7 | TRBV4-2 | NA | TGTGCCAGCAGCCAAGAATGGACTAGCGCTGGTCGCTACGAGCAGTACTTC | CASSQEWTSAGRYEQYF
TRBD2 | TRBJ2-2 | TRBV19 | once | TGTGCCAGTAGTATAGGGCTAGCGGCGGGGGAGCTGTTTTTT | CASSIGLAAGELFF
TRBD1 | TRBJ2-1 | TRBV4-1 | NA | TGCGCCAGCAGCCAAGATTTTGGACAGGACTCGCAGTTCTTC | CASSQDFGQDSQFF
TRBD1 | TRBJ2-2 | TRBV11-2 | few | TGTGCCAGCAGGGGGACAGCGAACACCGGGGAGCTGTTTTTT | CASRGTANTGELFF
TRBD1 | TRBJ1-4 | TRBV7-9 | NA | TGTGCCAGCAGCTTAGCGCGGAGGTACAGGGGGACTAATGAAAAACTGTTTTTT | CASSLARRYRGTNEKLFF
NA | TRBJ1-1 | TRBV5-4 | NA | TGTGCCAGCAGCCCCAGGGGTATCACTGAAGCTTTCTTT | CASSPRGITEAFF
TRBD1 | TRBJ1-2 | TRBV4-1 | NA | TGCGCCAGCAGCCAAGTAATGGGACAGAGCTTCTATGGCTACACCTTC | CASSQVMGQSFYGYTF
TRBD1 | TRBJ1-1 | TRBV11-3 | once | TGTGCCAGCAGACCCGGGACAGCAAACACTGAAGCTTTCTTT | CASRPGTANTEAFF
TRBD1 | TRBJ2-7 | TRBV28 | once | TGTGCCAGCAGTGAGACAGGGGGCTACGAGCAGTACTTC | CASSETGGYEQYF
NA | TRBJ1-1 | TRBV9 | few | TGTGCCAGCAGCGGGGCCTACACTGAAGCTTTCTTT | CASSGAYTEAFF
NA | TRBJ2-1 | TRBV4-3 | NA | TGCGCCAGCAGCCAGGACTACTTCAATGAGCAGTTCTTC | CASSQDYFNEQFF
TRBD1 | TRBJ1-5 | TRBV19 | NA | TGTGCCAGTAGGGACAGGGGCAATCAGCCCCAGCATTTT | CASRDRGNQPQHF
NA | TRBJ1-1 | TRBV7-8 | NA | TGTGCCAGCAGCTTACACGGGGGTACTGAAGCTTTCTTT | CASSLHGGTEAFF
NA | TRBJ1-2 | TRBV19 | NA | TGTGCCAGTAGTATCTCCCTACCAACTAACTATGGCTACACCTTC | CASSISLPTNYGYTF
NA | TRBJ2-1 | TRBV28 | NA | TGTGCCAGCAGCAGCAGGGTTAGTCTAGGGCATGAGCAGTTCTTC | CASSSRVSLGHEQFF
TRBD1 | TRBJ1-2 | TRBV4-3 | NA | TGCGCCAGCAGCCCGGGACAGGGGGTCTATGGCTACACCTTC | CASSPGQGVYGYTF
TRBD1 | TRBJ2-7 | TRBV19 | NA | TGTGCCAGTAGTAGACTAGGGACAGGGTCTCTCGACGAGCAGTACTTC | CASSRLGTGSLDEQYF
TRBD1 | TRBJ1-6 | TRBV10-3 | NA | TGTGCCATCAGCCCCGGGACAGTCTATTCACCCCTCCACTTT | CAISPGTVYSPLHF
NA | TRBJ1-5 | TRBV7-2 | NA | TGTGCCAGCAGCTTGATCTTGGATTGGGGGACTAATCAGCCCCAGCATTTT | CASSLILDWGTNQPQHF
NA | TRBJ2-3 | TRBV4-2 | NA | TGTGCCAGCAGCCAAGCTTCCGGGTCCTCCACAGATACGCAGTATTTT | CASSQASGSSTDTQYF
NA | TRBJ1-2 | TRBV24-1 | NA | TGTGCCACCGACAGCCGAGCTAACTATGGCTACACCTTC | CATDSRANYGYTF